The clone carrying this T cell receptor beta chain was seen a few times. Its antigen is not known. Alongside a J-beta primer mix, a sample-barcoded 5' primer served in a second PCR lasting roughly 6 to 12 cycles. TCRdb analysed the 5' RACE reads with MiXCR anew, one entry per CDR3 protein. This table holds roughly 1,700,000 distinct CDR3 sequences, roughly 27% found once. The data derive from a study of blood T cells in healthy people across ages. On the study more broadly: Template switching caught about one barcoded beta molecule for each two T cells.

Overall study results and limits: Any conclusive comparison of naive versus antigen-experienced cells was prevented by using unsorted PBMCs. Estimated diversity, derived from one million T cells, was regarded as an underestimate. Age showed a roughly linear inverse relationship with TCR beta diversity per million T cells.

The germline V gene encodes CDR1 DFQATT and CDR2 SNEGSKA (reference sequence). The CDR3 length is 15 residues. J gave up 3 bases and V 1 base, and 4 bases lay outside the gene matches. The chain combines TRBV20-1 with TRBJ2-1, with 9 bases lining up with TRBD2. The sample was blood. This receptor was identified in a young woman in good health. The CDR3 coding sequence is TGCAGTGCTAGAGGATCGACTAGCGGCTACAATGAGCAGTTCTTC. Its protein product is CSARGSTSGYNEQFF.